This T cell receptor (beta chain) was observed in a study of blood T cell repertoires in COVID-19. Study details: Researchers got acute and convalescent COVID-19 samples from the United States, Italy and Spain. PBMCs, B-cell-depleted T cells, or T cells were the source of the cDNA or gDNA that made up the material.

How the authors handled the data: Amplification of reference gene primers provided the estimated nucleated cell counts. TCRdb's table, derived via immunoSEQ multiplex PCR, lists solely in-frame clones and lacks some. V and J calls and clone size are given by that table; D and trimming were obtained from the DNA. The sample carries 60,000 to 70,000 clones, more than 60% recorded once. Trimming took 4 bases from V and 4 from J, leaving 20 bases between them. The CDR3 contains 17 residues. The germline V gene encodes CDR1 MNHNS and CDR2 SASEGT. The V and J genes are TRBV6-1 and TRBJ1-5, with TRBD1 as a possible D gene (6 bases). The origin of this receptor is a woman in her 70s with acute or convalescent COVID-19. The sequencing sample was made of peripheral blood. This CDR3 is CASSATGRGGINQPQHF. CDR3 sequence (DNA): TGTGCCAGCAGTGCGACAGGTAGGGGGGGTATAAATCAGCCCCAGCATTTT.